The present T cell receptor (beta chain) was sequenced within a study of blood T cell repertoires in COVID-19. The germline V gene encodes CDR1 LNHNV and CDR2 YYDKDF (reference sequence). The CDR3 loop spans 15 amino acids. The V segment lost 3 bases and the J segment 5 bases; nucleotides outside the gene matches: 6. Participants' own reports of clinical history determined their cohort assignment. Original processing notes: The assay estimated nucleated cells by amplifying reference gene primers. The data were produced by immunoSEQ multiplex PCR, yet TCRdb's version contains in-frame clones alone and is incomplete. The V and J calls and the clone size are those of that table, but D and trimming were determined from the DNA. The sample has some 330,000 clones; under 90% are singletons.

The sequencing input was PBMCs or T cells enriched from blood (not recorded which). The V call is TRBV15, the J call TRBJ2-7; 11 bases map to TRBD2. This TCR was recovered from a man aged 25 to 40 who had recovered from COVID-19. The CDR3 protein is CATSSSGRAGNEQYF. For the CDR3, the DNA is TGTGCCACCAGCAGTAGCGGGAGGGCCGGGAACGAGCAGTACTTC.